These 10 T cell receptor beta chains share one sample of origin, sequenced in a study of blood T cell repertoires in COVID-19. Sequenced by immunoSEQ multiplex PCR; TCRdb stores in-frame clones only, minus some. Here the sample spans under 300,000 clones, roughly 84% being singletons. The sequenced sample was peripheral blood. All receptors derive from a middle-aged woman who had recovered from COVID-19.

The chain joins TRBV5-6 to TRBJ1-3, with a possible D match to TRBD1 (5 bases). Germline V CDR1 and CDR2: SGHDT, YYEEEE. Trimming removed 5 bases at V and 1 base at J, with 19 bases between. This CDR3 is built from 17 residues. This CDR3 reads CASSWGSSAGSGNTIYF. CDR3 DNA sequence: TGTGCCAGCAGTTGGGGTTCGTCTGCAGGGTCTGGAAACACCATATATTTT.

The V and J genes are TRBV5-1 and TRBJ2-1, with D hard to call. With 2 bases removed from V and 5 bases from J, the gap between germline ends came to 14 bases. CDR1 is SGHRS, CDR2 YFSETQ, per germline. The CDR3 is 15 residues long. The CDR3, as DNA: TGCGCCAGCAGCTTAACCGATCCTCGGGACAATGAGCAGTTCTTC. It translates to CASSLTDPRDNEQFF. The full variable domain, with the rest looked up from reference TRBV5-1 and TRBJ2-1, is KAGVTQTPRYLIKTRGQQVTLSCSPISGHRSVSWYQQTPGQGLQFLFEYFSETQRNKGNFPGRFSGRQFSNSRSEMNVSTLELGDSALYLCASSLTDPRDNEQFFGPGTRLTVL.

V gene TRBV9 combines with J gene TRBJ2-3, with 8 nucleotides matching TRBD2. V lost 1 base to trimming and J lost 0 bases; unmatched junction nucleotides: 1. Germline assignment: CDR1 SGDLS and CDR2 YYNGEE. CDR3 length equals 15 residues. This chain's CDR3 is CASSVTSGSTDTQYF. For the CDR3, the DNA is TGTGCCAGCAGCGTAACTAGCGGCAGCACAGATACGCAGTATTTT.

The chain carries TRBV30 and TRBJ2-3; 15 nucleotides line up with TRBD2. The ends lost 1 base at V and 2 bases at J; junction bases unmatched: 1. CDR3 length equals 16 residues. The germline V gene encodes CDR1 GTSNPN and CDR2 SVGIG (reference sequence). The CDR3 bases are TGTGCCTGGAGTGGGACTAGCGGGGGGGTCACAGATACGCAGTATTTT. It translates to CAWSGTSGGVTDTQYF.

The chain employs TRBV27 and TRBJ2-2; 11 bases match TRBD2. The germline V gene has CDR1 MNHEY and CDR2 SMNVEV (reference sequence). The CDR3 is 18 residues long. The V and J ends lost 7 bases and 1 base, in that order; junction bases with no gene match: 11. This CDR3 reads CASKGLAGGQRNTGELFF. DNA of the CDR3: TGTGCCAGCAAAGGATTAGCGGGGGGGCAGAGGAACACCGGGGAGCTGTTTTTT.

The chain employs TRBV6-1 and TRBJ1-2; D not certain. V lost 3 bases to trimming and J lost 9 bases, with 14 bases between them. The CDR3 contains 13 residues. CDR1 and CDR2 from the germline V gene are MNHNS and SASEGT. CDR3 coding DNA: TGTGCCAGCAGTGATACGGCAGGAGGAAGCTACACCTTC. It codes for CASSDTAGGSYTF.

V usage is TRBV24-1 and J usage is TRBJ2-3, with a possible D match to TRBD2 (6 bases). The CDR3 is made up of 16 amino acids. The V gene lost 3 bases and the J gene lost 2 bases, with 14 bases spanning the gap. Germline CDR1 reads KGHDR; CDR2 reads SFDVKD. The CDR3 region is CATSDINRDFTDTQYF. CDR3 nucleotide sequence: TGTGCCACCAGTGATATTAACCGGGACTTCACAGATACGCAGTATTTT.

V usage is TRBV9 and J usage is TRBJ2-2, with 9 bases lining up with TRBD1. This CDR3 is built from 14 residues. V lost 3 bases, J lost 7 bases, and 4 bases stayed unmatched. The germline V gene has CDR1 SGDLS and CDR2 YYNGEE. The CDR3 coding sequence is TGTGCCAGCAGCGCGGGACAGGGTAACGGGGAGCTGTTTTTT. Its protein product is CASSAGQGNGELFF.

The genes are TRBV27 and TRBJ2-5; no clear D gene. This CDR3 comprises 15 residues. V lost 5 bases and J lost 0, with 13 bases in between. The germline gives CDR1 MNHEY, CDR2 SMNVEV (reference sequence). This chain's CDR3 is CASSPLQSYQETQYF. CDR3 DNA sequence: TGTGCCAGCAGTCCCTTACAGAGTTACCAAGAGACCCAGTACTTC.

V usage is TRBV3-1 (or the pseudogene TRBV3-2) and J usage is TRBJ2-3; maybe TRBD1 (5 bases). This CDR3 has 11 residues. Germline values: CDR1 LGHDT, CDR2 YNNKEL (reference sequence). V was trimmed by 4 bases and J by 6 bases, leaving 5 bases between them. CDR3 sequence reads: CASSPGDTQYF. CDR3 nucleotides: TGTGCCAGCAGCCCAGGGGATACGCAGTATTTT.